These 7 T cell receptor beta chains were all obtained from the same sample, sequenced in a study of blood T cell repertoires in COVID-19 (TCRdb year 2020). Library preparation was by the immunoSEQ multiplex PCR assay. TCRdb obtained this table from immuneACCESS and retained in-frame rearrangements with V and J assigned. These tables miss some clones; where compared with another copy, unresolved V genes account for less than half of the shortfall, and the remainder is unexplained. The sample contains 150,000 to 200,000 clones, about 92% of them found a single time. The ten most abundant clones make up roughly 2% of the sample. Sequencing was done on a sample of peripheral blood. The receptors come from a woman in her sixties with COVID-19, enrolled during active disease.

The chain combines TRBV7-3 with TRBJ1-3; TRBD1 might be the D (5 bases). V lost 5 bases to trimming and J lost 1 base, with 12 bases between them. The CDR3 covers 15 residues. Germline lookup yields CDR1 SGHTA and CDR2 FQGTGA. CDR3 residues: CASSRTGGSGNTIYF. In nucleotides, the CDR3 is TGTGCCAGCAGCCGGACTGGGGGGTCTGGAAACACCATATATTTT.

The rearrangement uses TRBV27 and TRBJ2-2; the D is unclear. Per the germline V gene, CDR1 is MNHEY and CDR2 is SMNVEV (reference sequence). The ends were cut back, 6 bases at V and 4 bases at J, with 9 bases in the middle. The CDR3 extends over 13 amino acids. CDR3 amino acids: CASRTISTGELFF. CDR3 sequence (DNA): TGTGCCAGCAGGACAATCTCCACCGGGGAGCTGTTTTTT.

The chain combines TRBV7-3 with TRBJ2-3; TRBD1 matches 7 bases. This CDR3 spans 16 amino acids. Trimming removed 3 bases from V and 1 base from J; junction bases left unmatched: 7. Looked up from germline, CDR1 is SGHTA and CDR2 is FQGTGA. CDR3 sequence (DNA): TGTGCCAGCAGCTTGACGTACAGGGGAGGCACAGATACGCAGTATTTT. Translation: CASSLTYRGGTDTQYF.

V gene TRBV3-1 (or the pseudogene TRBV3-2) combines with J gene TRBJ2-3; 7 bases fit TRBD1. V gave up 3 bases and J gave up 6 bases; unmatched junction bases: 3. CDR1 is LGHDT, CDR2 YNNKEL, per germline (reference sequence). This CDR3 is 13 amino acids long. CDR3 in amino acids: CASSQRGQDTQYF. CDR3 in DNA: TGTGCCAGCAGCCAGAGGGGGCAGGATACGCAGTATTTT.

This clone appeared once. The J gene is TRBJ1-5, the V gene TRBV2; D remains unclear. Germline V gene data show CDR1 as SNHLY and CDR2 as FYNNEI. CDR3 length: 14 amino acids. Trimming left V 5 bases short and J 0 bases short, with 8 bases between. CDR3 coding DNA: TGTGCCAGCAGTTACGGGTATAGCAATCAGCCCCAGCATTTT. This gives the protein CASSYGYSNQPQHF.

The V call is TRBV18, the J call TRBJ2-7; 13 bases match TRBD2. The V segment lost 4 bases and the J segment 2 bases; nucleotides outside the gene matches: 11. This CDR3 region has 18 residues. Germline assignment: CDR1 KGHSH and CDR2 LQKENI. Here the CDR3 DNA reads TGTGCCAGCTCACTTTCCGGGACTAGCGGGGCCTCTACCTACGAGCAGTACTTC. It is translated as CASSLSGTSGASTYEQYF.

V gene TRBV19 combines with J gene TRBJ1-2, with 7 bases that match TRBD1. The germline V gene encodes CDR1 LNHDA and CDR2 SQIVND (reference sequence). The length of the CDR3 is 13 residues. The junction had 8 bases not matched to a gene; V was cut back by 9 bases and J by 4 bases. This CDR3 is CASLGQLVYGYTF. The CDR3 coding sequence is TGTGCCAGCCTGGGACAGTTGGTCTATGGCTACACCTTC.